One sample yielded the 17 T cell receptor beta chains listed below, sequenced in a study of cytomegalovirus exposure and HLA in healthy donors. 60 Vbeta and 13 Jbeta primers were used in PCR. TCRdb keeps only in-frame clones here, not all; method: immunoSEQ multiplex PCR. The table lists a few hundred thousand clones, 65% to 85% of them singletons, with 2.5% to 3% in the top ten. The source material was PBMCs. Receptors originate from a man aged 25 to 40 in good health and CMV-seronegative.

CDR3 region: CASSSRLSPYNEQFF. The CDR3 coding sequence is TGTGCCAGCTCCTCTCGCCTAAGCCCATACAATGAGCAGTTCTTC. The chain has TRBV18 and TRBJ2-1; no definite D call. Germline assignment: CDR1 KGHSH and CDR2 LQKENI. Trimming removed 6 bases at V and 4 bases at J, with 16 bases between. This CDR3 has 15 amino acids.

V usage is TRBV5-1 and J usage is TRBJ2-5, with 7 bases fitting TRBD2. Looked up from germline, CDR1 is SGHRS and CDR2 is YFSETQ. The ends lost 4 bases at V and 4 bases at J; junction bases unmatched: 4. The CDR3 is made up of 13 amino acids. CDR3 amino acids: CASSGGVLETQYF. The CDR3 DNA reads TGCGCCAGCAGCGGGGGGGTCCTAGAGACCCAGTACTTC. The variable domain in full, completed from reference TRBV5-1 and TRBJ2-5, reads KAGVTQTPRYLIKTRGQQVTLSCSPISGHRSVSWYQQTPGQGLQFLFEYFSETQRNKGNFPGRFSGRQFSNSRSEMNVSTLELGDSALYLCASSGGVLETQYFGPGTRLLVL.

This clone was counted a few times. The gene calls are TRBV27 and TRBJ2-2, with a possible D match to TRBD2 (7 bases). CDR1 and CDR2 from the germline V gene are MNHEY and SMNVEV (reference sequence). The ends were cut back, 6 bases at V and 2 bases at J, with 16 bases in the middle. This CDR3 has 16 amino acids. The DNA of the CDR3 is TGTGCCAGCAGCTGGGAGGGGGGCGGAAACACCGGGGAGCTGTTTTTT. Translation: CASSWEGGGNTGELFF.

The chain carries TRBV11-1 and TRBJ1-1; D unresolved. The ends were cut back, 1 base at V and 1 base at J, with 7 bases in the middle. Per germline, CDR1 SGHAT and CDR2 FQDESV (reference sequence). CDR3 size: 14 residues. This CDR3 is CASSLDTKNTEAFF. The CDR3 region has the DNA TGTGCCAGCAGCTTAGACACAAAGAACACTGAAGCTTTCTTT.

The rearrangement links TRBV5-4 to TRBJ2-1, with D unclear. The CDR3 extends over 13 amino acids. The germline V and J ends were trimmed by 0 bases and 5 bases, with 6 bases remaining between them. CDR1 SGHNT and CDR2 YYREEE come from the germline V gene (reference sequence). In DNA, the CDR3 is TGTGCCAGCAGCTTGGCTCTCGACAATGAGCAGTTCTTC. Its protein product is CASSLALDNEQFF.

The gene calls are TRBV27 and TRBJ1-4, with D perhaps TRBD1 (6 bases). V lost 5 bases to trimming and J lost 0 bases, with 13 bases between them. Germline values: CDR1 MNHEY, CDR2 SMNVEV (reference sequence). This CDR3 is 16 amino acids long. CDR3 loop: CASSPTGYATNEKLFF. In DNA form, the CDR3 reads TGTGCCAGCAGTCCAACAGGGTATGCAACTAATGAAAAACTGTTTTTT.

J is TRBJ2-1 and V is TRBV6-1; TRBD2 might be the D (5 bases). The V end lost 1 base, the J end lost 3 bases, and 7 bases lay between the germline ends. The CDR3 totals 14 residues. Germline values: CDR1 MNHNS, CDR2 SASEGT. The CDR3 loop is CASSEERFYNEQFF. CDR3 nucleotides: TGTGCCAGCAGTGAAGAGCGGTTCTACAATGAGCAGTTCTTC.

The chain joins TRBV4-3 to TRBJ2-3, with 7 bases matching TRBD1. The germline V gene encodes CDR1 LGHNA and CDR2 YSLEER. With V trimmed by 1 base and J by 2 bases, 6 bases remained unmatched. The CDR3 has 16 amino acids. CDR3 nucleotides: TGCGCCAGCAGCCAAGGGACAGGTTTTTCCACAGATACGCAGTATTTT. It translates to CASSQGTGFSTDTQYF.

The chain uses TRBV9 and TRBJ1-2; D is possibly TRBD1 (6 bases). The V and J ends lost 7 bases and 0 bases respectively, with 13 bases between them. This CDR3 spans 14 amino acids. CDR1 is SGDLS and CDR2 is YYNGEE in the germline V gene. CDR3 protein: CASAGGGPNYGYTF. CDR3 coding DNA: TGTGCCAGCGCGGGAGGGGGGCCTAACTATGGCTACACCTTC.

The V and J genes are TRBV27 and TRBJ2-3; D perhaps matches TRBD2 (7 bases). This CDR3 has 16 amino acids. V lost 0 bases and J 2 bases, leaving 12 bases between the germline ends. From germline, CDR1 is MNHEY and CDR2 SMNVEV (reference sequence). The CDR3 DNA sequence: TGTGCCAGCAGTTTATCGGGCGGGGGCTTCACAGATACGCAGTATTTT. Translated, it gives CASSLSGGGFTDTQYF.

The chain recombines TRBV18 with TRBJ1-1; the match to TRBD1 covers 7 bases. The CDR3 has 15 residues. The J segment lost 3 bases and the V segment lost 1 base, leaving 5 bases of the junction unmatched. Germline V gene sequence: CDR1 KGHSH, CDR2 LQKENI. The CDR3 coding sequence is TGTGCCAGCTCACCACAGAGGGGGCCGGACACTGAAGCTTTCTTT. It is translated as CASSPQRGPDTEAFF.

The CDR3 spells CASSQQARYEQYF. The CDR3 coding sequence is TGTGCCAGCAGCCAGCAGGCCCGCTACGAGCAGTACTTC. The rearrangement uses TRBV7-6 and TRBJ2-7; D is ambiguous. CDR1 SGHVS and CDR2 FNYEAQ come from the germline V gene. V gave up 5 bases and J gave up 3 bases, with 11 bases separating them. The CDR3 has 13 residues.

This chain joins TRBV6-1 and TRBJ2-6, with TRBD1 identical over 8 bases. The CDR3 runs to 17 residues. V lost 4 bases, J lost 0 bases, and 5 bases stayed unmatched. Germline CDR1 MNHNS, CDR2 SASEGT. CDR3 nucleotide sequence: TGTGCCAGCAGTGGCCAGGGGGCGTACTCTGGGGCCAACGTCCTGACTTTC. Translation: CASSGQGAYSGANVLTF.

The chain couples TRBV6-1 to TRBJ1-1, with TRBD1 as a possible D gene (6 bases). The CDR3 consists of 13 residues. The V end lost 3 bases, the J end lost 6 bases, and 11 bases lay between the germline ends. The germline CDR1 and CDR2 sequences are MNHNS and SASEGT. CDR3 sequence reads: CASSENRDAEAFF. CDR3 sequence (DNA): TGTGCCAGCAGTGAGAACAGGGACGCTGAAGCTTTCTTT.

This clone is a singleton in its sample. The chain carries TRBV5-1 and TRBJ1-2, with 7 bases lining up with TRBD1. With 2 bases clipped from V and 0 bases from J, the junction kept 16 bases outside the gene matches. The germline V gene encodes CDR1 SGHRS and CDR2 YFSETQ. CDR3 size: 19 residues. The CDR3 protein is CASSLKYRDSRFANYGYTF. In DNA form, the CDR3 reads TGCGCCAGCAGCTTAAAGTACCGGGACAGTAGATTCGCTAACTATGGCTACACCTTC.

This clone was recorded once. The chain joins TRBV18 to TRBJ2-5; D remains ambiguous. The length of the CDR3 is 12 residues. CDR1 and CDR2 (germline): KGHSH, LQKENI. The V gene lost 3 bases and the J gene lost 5 bases, with 7 bases spanning the gap. The CDR3 sequence is CASSPLSETQYF. The CDR3, as DNA: TGTGCCAGCTCACCTCTCTCGGAGACCCAGTACTTC.

This chain connects TRBV4-1 to TRBJ1-6; the match to TRBD1 covers 8 bases. V lost 2 bases to trimming and J lost 15 bases; unmatched junction nucleotides: 9. There are 14 residues in the CDR3. Germline CDR1 is MGHRA and CDR2 is YSYEKL. DNA of the CDR3: TGCGCCAGCAGCCAAATTCCGGGACAGGTCGACCTCCACTTT. It specifies CASSQIPGQVDLHF.